This TCR beta chain is drawn from a study of cytomegalovirus exposure and HLA in healthy donors. Study-level background: Under 85% of 398 genotyped donors fell in the Caucasian-associated ancestry cluster. General observations from the study: As a later analysis revealed, the rate of TCR association differed by HLA locus, with DRB1 most and HLA-C fewest.

The PCR contained 60 Vbeta and 13 Jbeta primers. Clones were sequenced by immunoSEQ multiplex PCR, and TCRdb holds only the in-frame ones, with some missing. The sample shows roughly 250,000 clones, under 90% of them seen only once. This clone was seen only a few times. Its antigen is as yet unknown. The V gene's germline CDR1 is SGHAT and CDR2 FQNNGV. The CDR3 has 16 amino acids. V was trimmed by 5 bases and J by 2 bases, leaving 16 bases between them. The TCR was taken from a girl aged 2 to 9 in good health and CMV-seronegative. This rearrangement joins TRBV11-2 to TRBJ1-5; D call uncertain. The sequenced sample was PBMCs. CDR3 nucleotides: TGTGCCAGCAGCCCCTCCACACTAAATGGCAATCAGCCCCAGCATTTT. Its protein product is CASSPSTLNGNQPQHF.